Sequencing of this T cell receptor (beta chain) was carried out in a study of T cell responses to AZD1222 COVID-19 vaccine. Broader study findings: Receipt of two AZD1222 doses was followed by a rise in Spike-specific TCR breadth and depth. Repertoires were obtained only post-peak T cell response. CD4 TCRs covered the whole spike, strongest at regions 160-218 and 743-854.

Here immunoSEQ multiplex PCR was the method, and the copy in TCRdb shows in-frame clones only, minus some. There are roughly 150,000 clones in the sample; roughly 91% occur only once, and around 5% lies in the top ten. This clone was observed a single time. What it binds is unknown. The sequencing used peripheral blood, collected on day 0 of AZD1222 vaccination. This sequence originates from an adult in good health.

Here the CDR3 reads CASSSRTGVLAFF. CDR3 nucleotide sequence: TGTGCCAGCAGCTCCAGGACAGGGGTGTTGGCTTTCTTT. This sequence joins TRBV7-9 and TRBJ1-1; 9 bases map to TRBD1. Germline trimming cut 4 bases from V and 11 bases from J; bases unmatched to any gene: 8. CDR3 length: 13 residues. Germline CDR1 SEHNR, CDR2 FQNEAQ (reference sequence). Full variable domain (missing parts from reference TRBV7-9 and TRBJ1-1): DTGVSQNPRHKITKRGQNVTFRCDPISEHNRLYWYRQTLGQGPEFLTYFQNEAQLEKSRLLSDRFSAERPKGSFSTLEIQRTEQGDSAMYLCASSSRTGVLAFFGQGTRLTVV.